The clone carrying this TCR beta chain has at least ten counts. The source of the sample is a study of CDR3 diversity in severe acne. TCRdb re-analysed the PCR reads in MiXCR, keeping a single row per CDR3 protein. The sample lists some 90,000 distinct CDR3 sequences; 48% were seen once. The sample consisted of blood. The receptor was derived from a male donor in good health, serving as a control.

CDR3 nucleotides: TGTGCCAGTAGTATAGGAGCGGGGACTGAAGCTTTCTTT. Its translation: CASSIGAGTEAFF. The chain couples TRBV19 to TRBJ1-1, with D unresolved. The germline gives CDR1 LNHDA, CDR2 SQIVND (reference sequence). CDR3 length: 13 amino acids. V was pared by 1 base and J by 5 bases, with 8 bases between.